The 31 T cell receptor beta chains below come from one sample, sequenced in a study of blood T cell repertoires in COVID-19 (dated by TCRdb to between 2020 and 2021). The library was produced with the immunoSEQ multiplex PCR assay. TCRdb took over this immuneACCESS table, retaining in-frame rearrangements with V and J assigned. Such tables are incomplete; in checked studies, under half of the missing clones stem from an unresolved V gene, and the remainder is unexplained. The sample includes some 270,000 clones, with roughly 89% observed a single time. The top ten hold around 4.6% of the sample. The sample consisted of peripheral blood. Source of these receptors: a woman in her thirties or forties who had recovered from COVID-19.

This clone was observed a few times. J is TRBJ2-1 and V is TRBV7-2; 14 nucleotides align to TRBD2. The CDR3 is 14 amino acids. Losses at the gene ends were 3 bases for V and 9 bases for J; bases not matched to a gene: 1. The germline V gene has CDR1 SGHTA and CDR2 FQGNSA. Here the CDR3 reads CASSFGLAGGEQFF. The DNA for the CDR3 is TGTGCCAGCAGCTTTGGACTAGCGGGAGGTGAGCAGTTCTTC.

This clone was detected once. This chain connects TRBV28 to TRBJ2-7, with D unresolved. V lost 5 bases and J 7 bases, leaving 12 bases between the germline ends. From germline, CDR1 is MDHEN and CDR2 SYDVKM. The CDR3 totals 12 residues. The CDR3 DNA sequence: TGTGCCAGCAGTAATACTCCCATGGAGCAGTACTTC. It encodes CASSNTPMEQYF.

This clone was counted between two and nine times. V usage is TRBV19 and J usage is TRBJ2-1; tentatively, D is TRBD2 (6 bases). Per the germline V gene, CDR1 is LNHDA and CDR2 is SQIVND (reference sequence). The CDR3 has 14 amino acids. V was trimmed by 8 bases and J by 0 bases, leaving 11 bases between them. The CDR3 nucleotides are TGTGCCAGTGGAGGGGTGGGCTCCTACAATGAGCAGTTCTTC. Its protein product is CASGGVGSYNEQFF.

V and J are TRBV14 and TRBJ2-7; D is possibly TRBD1 (6 bases). Trimming took off 0 bases at V and 1 base at J, with 10 bases between the two ends. This CDR3 comprises 15 residues. Germline CDR1 SGHDN, CDR2 FVKESK. CDR3 DNA: TGTGCCAGCAGCCAAGATCTGACAGGTTCCTACGAGCAGTACTTC. Its protein is CASSQDLTGSYEQYF.

The chain carries TRBV30 and TRBJ1-1; D is uncertain. The CDR3 has 15 residues. Germline V gene data show CDR1 as GTSNPN and CDR2 as SVGIG (reference sequence). The V end was cut by 0 bases, the J end by 0 bases, with 11 bases between. In DNA form, the CDR3 reads TGTGCCTGGAGTGTGATTGGAGGATTGAACACTGAAGCTTTCTTT. Translating gives CAWSVIGGLNTEAFF.

The chain couples TRBV19 to TRBJ2-2; D is unresolved. Trimming shortened V by 5 bases and J by 1 base, and 11 bases separated the two germline ends. Germline values: CDR1 LNHDA, CDR2 SQIVND (reference sequence). The CDR3 runs 15 residues. The CDR3: CASSLRLRNTGELFF. The DNA of the CDR3 is TGTGCCAGTAGTCTCCGACTCAGGAACACCGGGGAGCTGTTTTTT.

The chain links TRBV5-8 to TRBJ2-3, with 15 bases aligning to TRBD2. This CDR3 contains 15 residues. Germline CDR1 SGHTS, CDR2 YDEGEE. Trimming took 3 bases from V and 5 from J; bases not matched to a gene: 1. DNA for the CDR3: TGTGCCAGCAGCTGGGGACTAGCGGGAGGAGATACGCAGTATTTT. Residues: CASSWGLAGGDTQYF.

The chain carries TRBV9 and TRBJ2-7; TRBD1 aligns across 10 bases. This CDR3 has 16 amino acids. Germline V lookup: CDR1 SGDLS, CDR2 YYNGEE. V shed 0 bases and J 2 bases; nucleotides not matched to a gene: 5. CDR3 sequence reads: CASSVGDRGSPYEQYF. The CDR3 DNA reads TGTGCCAGCAGCGTAGGGGACAGGGGATCCCCCTACGAGCAGTACTTC.

V and J are TRBV5-5 and TRBJ2-7; 8 bases are shared with TRBD1. Germline loops: CDR1 SGHKS, CDR2 YYEKEE (reference sequence). J lost 1 base, V lost 2 bases, and 5 bases had no gene match. The CDR3 sequence is 15 residues long. DNA of the CDR3: TGTGCCAGCAGCTTCGGCAGGGGGCCATCCTACGAGCAGTACTTC. Its protein is CASSFGRGPSYEQYF.

The rearrangement joins TRBV11-1 to TRBJ1-1; D is perhaps TRBD1 (6 bases). Between the trimmed V and J ends, which lost 5 bases and 3 bases, there was a span of 10 bases. This CDR3 is built from 13 residues. The germline V gene encodes CDR1 SGHAT and CDR2 FQDESV (reference sequence). The CDR3 DNA sequence: TGTGCCAGCAGCGCCGGACAGTACACTGAAGCTTTCTTT. This gives the protein CASSAGQYTEAFF. Based on the CDR3 plus reference TRBV11-1 and TRBJ1-1, the full variable domain is EAEVAQSPRYKITEKSQAVAFWCDPISGHATLYWYRQILGQGPELLVQFQDESVVDDSQLPKDRFSAERLKGVDSTLKIQPAELGDSAMYLCASSAGQYTEAFFGQGTRLTVV.

The V and J genes are TRBV2 and TRBJ2-1; TRBD2 matches 8 bases. V gave up 7 bases and J gave up 3 bases; unmatched junction bases: 5. Germline assignment: CDR1 SNHLY and CDR2 FYNNEI. The CDR3 runs 14 residues. The CDR3 sequence is CASNEREFYNEQFF. The CDR3 nucleotides are TGTGCCAGCAACGAGCGGGAGTTCTACAATGAGCAGTTCTTC.

This chain uses TRBV27 with TRBJ1-2, with D possibly TRBD1 on 6 matching bases. The germline CDR1 and CDR2 sequences are MNHEY and SMNVEV (reference sequence). The CDR3 totals 20 residues. V was trimmed by 5 bases and J by 4 bases, leaving 32 bases between them. This CDR3 reads CASSPGFLTGVLGAGYGYTF. Here the CDR3 DNA reads TGTGCCAGCAGTCCCGGCTTTCTTACTGGGGTCCTGGGGGCCGGCTATGGCTACACCTTC.

This chain connects TRBV27 to TRBJ1-6, with D unresolved. V was trimmed by 2 bases and J by 7 bases, leaving 9 bases between them. CDR1 is MNHEY, CDR2 SMNVEV, per germline (reference sequence). CDR3 length: 14 amino acids. The CDR3 DNA sequence: TGTGCCAGCAGTTTAGTGAGATCGAATTCACCCCTCCACTTT. Its protein product is CASSLVRSNSPLHF.

This clone appeared a single time. The chain combines TRBV19 with TRBJ2-7; the D gene is possibly TRBD1 (6 bases). The V and J ends lost 3 bases and 5 bases respectively, with 14 bases between them. The length of the CDR3 is 14 residues. The germline V gene has CDR1 LNHDA and CDR2 SQIVND (reference sequence). The CDR3 region is CASSIIAGVDEQYF. The CDR3 coding sequence is TGTGCCAGTAGTATTATCGCAGGGGTCGACGAGCAGTACTTC.

The rearrangement joins TRBV30 to TRBJ1-1; no firm D call. Trimming took 3 bases from V and 0 from J, leaving 11 bases between them. CDR1 is GTSNPN, CDR2 SVGIG, per germline (reference sequence). The CDR3 is made up of 14 amino acids. The CDR3, as DNA: TGTGCCTGGAGCCGCCCAGACATGAACACTGAAGCTTTCTTT. Translation gives CAWSRPDMNTEAFF.

This sequence joins TRBV7-9 and TRBJ2-7; D possibly corresponds to TRBD2 (5 bases). The V gene lost 4 bases and the J gene lost 6 bases, with 13 bases spanning the gap. Germline loops: CDR1 SEHNR, CDR2 FQNEAQ (reference sequence). This CDR3 has 13 residues. The CDR3 nucleotides read TGTGCCAGCAGCTCAAGCGGACTCGGCGAGCAGTACGTC. As protein: CASSSSGLGEQYV.

In the case of this clone: A read error may account for a junction end that differs from germline. The chain uses TRBV7-9 and TRBJ1-4, with D possibly TRBD1 on 6 matching bases. Germline loops: CDR1 SEHNR, CDR2 FQNEAQ (reference sequence). The CDR3 has 13 amino acids. The CDR3 coding sequence is TGCCTCACGGGTGGCAGGGGAAATGAAAAACTGTTTTTT. Translating it yields CLTGGRGNEKLFF.

V usage is TRBV7-3 and J usage is TRBJ2-1; possibly TRBD1 for D (6 bases). Germline CDR1 reads SGHTA; CDR2 reads FQGTGA. Trimming took 1 base from V and 6 from J, leaving 13 bases between them. There are 15 residues in the CDR3. CDR3 amino acids: CASSLSQGILNEQFF. The CDR3 bases are TGTGCCAGCAGCTTAAGCCAGGGGATCCTCAATGAGCAGTTCTTC.

CDR3 residues: CASSPQGDYGYTF. The CDR3 DNA reads as TGTGCCAGCAGTCCACAGGGAGACTATGGCTACACCTTC. The chain has TRBV12-3 or TRBV12-4 and TRBJ1-2, with a possible D match to TRBD1 (6 bases). The CDR3 has 13 residues. The V end was cut by 5 bases, the J end by 3 bases, with 10 bases between.

This sequence joins TRBV11-2 and TRBJ2-3; 8 bases line up with TRBD2. Germline values: CDR1 SGHAT, CDR2 FQNNGV. The CDR3 extends over 18 amino acids. V shed 2 bases, J shed 2 bases, and the junction held 12 bases outside the gene matches. This chain's CDR3 is CASSLTPRGSGVTDTQYF. CDR3 bases: TGTGCCAGCAGCTTAACCCCGCGGGGTAGCGGGGTCACAGATACGCAGTATTTT.

This clone occurred once. V usage is TRBV28 and J usage is TRBJ1-1; D is unclear. This CDR3 is built from 14 residues. In germline, CDR1 is MDHEN, CDR2 SYDVKM. Between the trimmed V and J ends, which lost 3 bases and 5 bases, there was a span of 13 bases. The CDR3 spells CASSFEGSLTEAFF. DNA for the CDR3: TGTGCCAGCAGTTTCGAGGGTAGTTTGACTGAAGCTTTCTTT.

This clone was found once. This chain joins TRBV24-1 and TRBJ2-3; 9 bases line up with TRBD1. Germline values: CDR1 KGHDR, CDR2 SFDVKD. CDR3 size: 18 residues. The J segment lost 0 bases and the V segment lost 4 bases, leaving 10 bases of the junction unmatched. DNA for the CDR3: TGTGCCACCAGTGAAGCCCCCGGGACAGGGACTAGCACAGATACGCAGTATTTT. It encodes CATSEAPGTGTSTDTQYF.

The V and J genes are TRBV9 and TRBJ1-1; D is possibly TRBD1 (6 bases). The ends were cut back, 4 bases at V and 2 bases at J, with 9 bases in the middle. From germline, CDR1 is SGDLS and CDR2 YYNGEE. CDR3 length equals 13 residues. The DNA of the CDR3 is TGTGCCAGCAGCACCAGGGGAAACACTGAAGCTTTCTTT. Its translation: CASSTRGNTEAFF.

V gene TRBV29-1 combines with J gene TRBJ2-1; D is perhaps TRBD2 (5 bases). This CDR3 has 16 residues. Germline V gene lookup returns CDR1 SQVTM and CDR2 ANQGSEA. Trimming removed 1 base from V and 2 bases from J, with 15 bases in between. The DNA for the CDR3 is TGCAGCGTTGAAGGGATTGGCGGGTCTGCCTACAATGAGCAGTTCTTC. Translated: CSVEGIGGSAYNEQFF.

This clone showed up just once. This chain joins TRBV12-3 or TRBV12-4 and TRBJ2-1; possible D gene TRBD2, 6 bases. V was shortened by 6 bases and J by 8 bases, with 14 bases between the two germline ends. The CDR3 loop spans 13 amino acids. CDR3 residues: CASRLGLSDEQFF. The CDR3 DNA sequence: TGTGCCAGCAGATTGGGACTTTCGGATGAGCAGTTCTTC.

The rearrangement links TRBV13 to TRBJ2-1; D gene uncertain. Between the trimmed V and J ends, which lost 3 bases and 8 bases, there was a span of 11 bases. This CDR3 is built from 13 residues. CDR1 is PRHDT and CDR2 is FYEKMQ in the germline V gene (reference sequence). CDR3 sequence: CASSLTRQDEQFF. The CDR3 nucleotides are TGTGCCAGCAGCTTGACCCGGCAGGATGAGCAGTTCTTC.

The chain uses TRBV14 and TRBJ1-1; no clear D gene. V lost 3 bases and J 1 base, leaving 6 bases between the germline ends. Germline V CDR1 and CDR2: SGHDN, FVKESK. This CDR3 is built from 13 residues. The DNA for the CDR3 is TGTGCCAGCAGCCAGGCCCCGAACACTGAAGCTTTCTTT. This gives the protein CASSQAPNTEAFF.

The rearrangement uses TRBV7-3 and TRBJ2-5; 7 bases fit TRBD2. This CDR3 is built from 14 residues. Per germline, CDR1 SGHTA and CDR2 FQGTGA. The V segment lost 4 bases and the J segment 7 bases; nucleotides outside the gene matches: 9. The CDR3 nucleotides are TGTGCCAGCAGCTCCCGCGGACTAGGAGGGACCCAGTACTTC. Translation: CASSSRGLGGTQYF.

CDR3 protein: CASSLGGGTEAFF. CDR3 in DNA: TGTGCCAGCAGCTTGGGGGGCGGTACTGAAGCTTTCTTT. The V call is TRBV5-4, the J call TRBJ1-1; possibly TRBD1 for D (5 bases). CDR1 is SGHNT and CDR2 is YYREEE in the germline V gene (reference sequence). There are 13 residues in the CDR3. Deletions cut 0 bases from V and 5 bases from J, with 8 bases between.

V and J are TRBV27 and TRBJ2-6; no firm D call. This CDR3 has 14 residues. Germline V gene sequence: CDR1 MNHEY, CDR2 SMNVEV (reference sequence). With 3 bases removed from V and 4 bases from J, the gap between germline ends came to 7 bases. The CDR3 sequence is CASSLVAGANVLTF. In nucleotides, the CDR3 is TGTGCCAGCAGTTTGGTAGCAGGGGCCAACGTCCTGACTTTC.

V and J are TRBV5-1 and TRBJ1-2; a possible D gene is TRBD1 (6 bases). This CDR3 comprises 13 residues. Trimming took 1 base from V and 8 from J, leaving 12 bases between them. CDR1 and CDR2 (germline): SGHRS, YFSETQ. The CDR3 is CASSLQGQLGYTF. The CDR3 DNA reads TGCGCCAGCAGCTTGCAAGGACAGTTGGGCTACACCTTC.